The clone carrying this T cell receptor (beta chain) was found once. The table came from immunoSEQ multiplex PCR; TCRdb's copy has only in-frame clones and leaves some out. The top ten clones hold 0.09% to 0.13% of a sample with 450,000 to 700,000 clones, roughly 96% of them seen once. V was shortened by 4 bases and J by 1 base, with 16 bases between the two germline ends. The length of the CDR3 is 16 residues. Germline-derived CDR1 and CDR2 are MNHEY and SVGAGI. The data stem from a study of shared clonotypes between healthy human individuals. Naivety among CD8 cells was defined by CD45RO negativity and positive CCR7 selection, thereby excluding terminally differentiated effector memory CD45RA+ cells.

Sequencing input: naive CD8+ T cells sorted from blood. The receptor was derived from a woman in her 30s in good health. The chain links TRBV6-5 to TRBJ1-1; D is undetermined. This CDR3 reads CASSFSHGVGNTEAFF. For the CDR3, the DNA is TGTGCCAGCAGTTTTTCCCACGGGGTGGGGAACACTGAAGCTTTCTTT.